This record concerns one T cell receptor beta chain sequence. Its antigen is unknown. This record comes from a study of shared clonotypes between healthy human individuals. Study observations and caveats: When compared with the clonotypes that were shared by all four sorted-subset donors, the non-shared clonotypes turned out to have lower generation probabilities. It was only blood that was sampled, and tissue repertoires likely differ.

In the original processing: Junction-only sequences produced by ImmunoSEQ had no quality scores, so filtering differed. Some clones are missing from TCRdb's copy, which holds only in-frame ones; the method was immunoSEQ multiplex PCR. The V and J calls and the clone size are those of that table, but D and trimming were determined from the DNA. The table shows more than 1.2 million clones, with 97% to 99% occurring only once. Trimming removed 0 bases at V and 4 bases at J, with 16 bases between. The CDR3 has 16 residues. Looked up from germline, CDR1 is SGDLS and CDR2 is YYNGEE. CD4+ cells were split into CD45RA+ naive and CD45RA-negative memory subsets.

The sequence derives from a man aged 25-45 years in good health. Sequenced sample: naive CD4+ T cells sorted from blood. The subset was: CD45RA+ positively selected. The V gene is TRBV9, the J gene TRBJ2-5; D is undetermined. CDR3 sequence: CASSVGAGFEGETQYF. In nucleotides, the CDR3 is TGTGCCAGCAGCGTAGGAGCCGGGTTTGAAGGAGAGACCCAGTACTTC.